Listed here are 13 T cell receptor beta chains from one sample, sequenced in a study of CD8 T cells in Susac syndrome. RNA was extracted with the RNeasy kit, and a quantity of 0.5 to 1 ug was reverse transcribed using random hexamers. One entry per CDR3 protein results from TCRdb running MiXCR on the immunoSEQ multiplex PCR reads. This repertoire shows approximately 190,000 distinct CDR3 sequences, 93% found once; its top ten account for 0.1%. The sequenced sample consisted of CD4+ T cells from PBMCs. The receptors come from a human donor in good health.

This chain connects TRBV29-1 to TRBJ1-1; D remains ambiguous. Germline loops: CDR1 SQVTM, CDR2 ANQGSEA. CDR3 length equals 12 residues. The germline V and J ends were trimmed by 3 bases and 1 base, with 6 bases remaining between them. The CDR3 DNA sequence: TGCAGCGTTGAGAAGGGGAACACTGAAGCTTTCTTT. Protein sequence: CSVEKGNTEAFF.

The V gene is TRBV7-8, the J gene TRBJ2-7, with TRBD1 matching over 7 bases. With V trimmed by 6 bases and J by 2 bases, 4 bases remained unmatched. Per germline, CDR1 SGHVS and CDR2 FQNEAQ. This CDR3 is built from 13 residues. The CDR3 bases are TGTGCCAGCAGAAGCGACAGGGCCTACGAGCAGTACTTC. This codes for CASRSDRAYEQYF.

The chain is built from TRBV6-4 and TRBJ2-1; TRBD1 aligns across 10 bases. Trimming removed 6 bases from V and 4 bases from J; junction bases left unmatched: 6. The CDR3 is 15 amino acids. Germline V CDR1 and CDR2: MRHNA, SNTAGT. The chain's CDR3 is CASRPGQGSYNEQFF. CDR3 bases: TGTGCCAGCAGACCGGGACAGGGGTCTTACAATGAGCAGTTCTTC.

The chain employs TRBV5-6 and TRBJ1-1, with D perhaps matching TRBD1 (5 bases). The CDR3 loop spans 14 amino acids. The V end was cut by 0 bases, the J end by 5 bases, with 11 bases between. The germline gives CDR1 SGHDT, CDR2 YYEEEE. CDR3: CASSLVQGGTEAFF. Here the CDR3 DNA reads TGTGCCAGCAGCTTGGTGCAGGGTGGGACTGAAGCTTTCTTT.

The chain links TRBV3-1 to TRBJ2-1; D remains ambiguous. The germline V gene has CDR1 LGHDT and CDR2 YNNKEL (reference sequence). This CDR3 comprises 14 residues. Trimming shortened V by 0 bases and J by 6 bases, and 9 bases separated the two germline ends. The CDR3 DNA reads TGTGCCAGCAGCCAAGATTGGCCGTTCAATGAGCAGTTCTTC. It yields the protein CASSQDWPFNEQFF.

The chain carries TRBV4-2 and TRBJ2-1, with D perhaps TRBD1 (5 bases). The CDR3 spans 16 residues. Trimming removed 2 bases from V and 4 bases from J, with 15 bases in between. Germline V gives CDR1 LGHNA, CDR2 YNFKEQ. The CDR3 is CASSQSSGLGYNEQFF. DNA of the CDR3: TGTGCCAGCAGCCAAAGCTCAGGGTTGGGATACAATGAGCAGTTCTTC.

This clonotype was seen once. The gene calls are TRBV5-1 and TRBJ2-7, with D uncertain. CDR1 is SGHRS and CDR2 is YFSETQ in the germline V gene. Trimming took off 0 bases at V and 3 bases at J, with 13 bases between the two ends. The length of the CDR3 is 15 residues. CDR3: CASSLGRTTFYEQYF. The CDR3 bases are TGCGCCAGCAGCTTGGGCCGGACGACCTTCTACGAGCAGTACTTC.

The chain recombines TRBV12-5 with TRBJ2-1; TRBD1 aligns across 9 bases. After removal of 6 bases from V and 6 bases from J, the junction contained 9 bases not matched to a gene. Germline assignment: CDR1 LGHNT and CDR2 FRNRAP. The CDR3 is 15 amino acids. The CDR3 here is CASGLGTGQGNEQFF. The CDR3 bases are TGTGCTAGTGGGCTAGGGACAGGGCAGGGCAATGAGCAGTTCTTC.

This clonotype was observed a single time. The CDR3 bases are TGCGCCAGTTCATACAGGGATGGGGAAAAACTGTTTTTT. Amino acids: CASSYRDGEKLFF. The rearrangement joins TRBV5-1 to TRBJ1-4; a possible D gene is TRBD1 (6 bases). Germline assignment: CDR1 SGHRS and CDR2 YFSETQ. The CDR3 consists of 13 residues. Trimming left V 8 bases short and J 8 bases short, with 16 bases between.

The CDR3 spells CASSGAVYQPQHF. The CDR3 DNA reads TGTGCCAGCAGTGGGGCAGTTTATCAGCCCCAGCATTTT. The chain recombines TRBV2 with TRBJ1-5, with no clear D. Germline assignment: CDR1 SNHLY and CDR2 FYNNEI. Trimming took off 4 bases at V and 5 bases at J, with 9 bases between the two ends. The CDR3 runs to 13 residues.

The chain links TRBV7-3 to TRBJ1-1; TRBD1 aligns across 8 bases. The CDR3 covers 17 residues. V trimming: 4 bases; J trimming: 4 bases; junction bases outside the gene matches: 14. Germline CDR1 is SGHTA and CDR2 is FQGTGA. CDR3 protein: CASSYPGGSIRSTEAFF. CDR3 coding DNA: TGTGCCAGCAGCTACCCAGGGGGCTCTATTCGAAGCACTGAAGCTTTCTTT.

This sequence joins TRBV28 and TRBJ1-5; D remains unclear. V shed 7 bases and J shed 5 bases, with 12 bases lying between them. Per germline, CDR1 MDHEN and CDR2 SYDVKM. This CDR3 spans 13 amino acids. This CDR3 reads CASTPDSYQPQHF. CDR3 in DNA: TGTGCCAGCACTCCAGACTCTTATCAGCCCCAGCATTTT.

The V gene is TRBV7-2, the J gene TRBJ2-5; D not resolved. The CDR3 is 15 residues long. V dropped 3 bases and J dropped 4 bases, with 15 bases sitting between them. Germline V CDR1 and CDR2: SGHTA, FQGNSA. The CDR3 nucleotides read TGTGCCAGCAGCTTCGGTCTTATACTCGGAGAGACCCAGTACTTC. Translation: CASSFGLILGETQYF.